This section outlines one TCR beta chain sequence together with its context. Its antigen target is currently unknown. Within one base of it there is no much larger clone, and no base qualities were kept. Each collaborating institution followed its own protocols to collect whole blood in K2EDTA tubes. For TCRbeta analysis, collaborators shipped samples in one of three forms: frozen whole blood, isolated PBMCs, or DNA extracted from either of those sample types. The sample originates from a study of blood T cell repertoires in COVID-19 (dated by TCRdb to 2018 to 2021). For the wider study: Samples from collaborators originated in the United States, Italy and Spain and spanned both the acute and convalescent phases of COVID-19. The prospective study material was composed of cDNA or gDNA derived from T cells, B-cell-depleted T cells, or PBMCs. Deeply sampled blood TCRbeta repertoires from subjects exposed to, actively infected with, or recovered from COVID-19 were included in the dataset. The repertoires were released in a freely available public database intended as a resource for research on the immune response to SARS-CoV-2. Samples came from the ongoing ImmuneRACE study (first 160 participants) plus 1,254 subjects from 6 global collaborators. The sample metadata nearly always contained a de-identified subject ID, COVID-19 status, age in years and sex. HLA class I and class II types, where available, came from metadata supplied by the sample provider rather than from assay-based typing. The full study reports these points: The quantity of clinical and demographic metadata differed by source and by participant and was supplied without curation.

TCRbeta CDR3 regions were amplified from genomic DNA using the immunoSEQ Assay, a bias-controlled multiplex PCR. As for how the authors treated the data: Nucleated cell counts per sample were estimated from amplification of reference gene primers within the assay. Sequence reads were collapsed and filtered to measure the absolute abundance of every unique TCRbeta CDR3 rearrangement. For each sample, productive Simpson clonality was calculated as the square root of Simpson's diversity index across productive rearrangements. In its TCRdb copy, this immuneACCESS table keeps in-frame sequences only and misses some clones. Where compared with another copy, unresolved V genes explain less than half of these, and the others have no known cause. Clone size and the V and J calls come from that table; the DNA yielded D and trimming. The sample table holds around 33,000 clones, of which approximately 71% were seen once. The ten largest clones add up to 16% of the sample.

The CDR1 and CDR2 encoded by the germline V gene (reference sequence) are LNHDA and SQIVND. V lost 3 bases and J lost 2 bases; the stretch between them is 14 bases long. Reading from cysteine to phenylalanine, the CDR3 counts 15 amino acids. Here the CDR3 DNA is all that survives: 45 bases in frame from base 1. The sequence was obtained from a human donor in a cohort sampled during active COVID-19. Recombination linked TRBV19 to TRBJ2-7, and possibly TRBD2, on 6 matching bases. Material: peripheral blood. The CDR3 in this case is CASSILATGTYEQYF. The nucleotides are TGTGCCAGTAGTATCCTAGCGACCGGGACCTACGAGCAGTACTTC.